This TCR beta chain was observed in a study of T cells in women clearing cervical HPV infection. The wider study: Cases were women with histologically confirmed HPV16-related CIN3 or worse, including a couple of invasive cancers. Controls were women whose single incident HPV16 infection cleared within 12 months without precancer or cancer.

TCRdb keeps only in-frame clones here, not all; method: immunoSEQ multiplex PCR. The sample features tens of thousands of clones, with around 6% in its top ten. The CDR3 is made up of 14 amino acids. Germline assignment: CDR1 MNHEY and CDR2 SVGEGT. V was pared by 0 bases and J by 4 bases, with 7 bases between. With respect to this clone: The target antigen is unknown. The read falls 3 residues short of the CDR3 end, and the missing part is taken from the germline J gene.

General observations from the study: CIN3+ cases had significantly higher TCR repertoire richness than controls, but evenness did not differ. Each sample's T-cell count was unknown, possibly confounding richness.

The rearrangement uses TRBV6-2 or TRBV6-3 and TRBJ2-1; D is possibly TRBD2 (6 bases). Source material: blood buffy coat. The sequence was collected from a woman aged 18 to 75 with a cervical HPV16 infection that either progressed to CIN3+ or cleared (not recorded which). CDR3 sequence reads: CASSYSREYNEQFF. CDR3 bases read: TGTGCCAGCAGTTACTCGCGGGAATACAATGAG.